The 21 T cell receptor beta chains presented below share a single source sample, sequenced in a study of blood T cell repertoires in COVID-19. Some clones are missing from TCRdb's copy, which holds only in-frame ones; the method was immunoSEQ multiplex PCR. The sample has approximately 210,000 clones, roughly four fifths seen once; the top ten hold over 9.5%. What was sequenced was peripheral blood. These receptors all come from a woman aged 35 to 49 with acute or convalescent COVID-19.

The chain uses TRBV4-2 and TRBJ2-2; D call uncertain. This CDR3 region has 14 residues. Germline CDR1 reads LGHNA; CDR2 reads YNFKEQ. V lost 0 bases, J lost 3 bases, and 5 bases lay in between. CDR3 bases: TGTGCCAGCAGCCAAGAAGAGGACACCGGGGAGCTGTTTTTT. Its protein is CASSQEEDTGELFF.

The rearrangement uses TRBV3-1 (or the pseudogene TRBV3-2) and TRBJ1-5; weak D call: TRBD1 (5 bases). The germline CDR1 and CDR2 sequences are LGHDT and YNNKEL (reference sequence). CDR3 length: 16 residues. The germline V and J ends were trimmed by 4 bases and 0 bases, with 13 bases remaining between them. The CDR3 sequence is CASSRGGDYSNQPQHF. Here the CDR3 DNA reads TGTGCCAGCAGCCGCGGGGGGGATTATAGCAATCAGCCCCAGCATTTT.

This clone turned up a few times. The gene calls are TRBV27 and TRBJ2-1; 10 bases line up with TRBD2. V was clipped by 7 bases and J by 7 bases; unmatched bases: 4. This CDR3 comprises 13 residues. Germline V CDR1 and CDR2: MNHEY, SMNVEV (reference sequence). CDR3 nucleotide sequence: TGTGCCAGCAAGGGTAGCGGGAGGAATGAGCAGTTCTTC. The encoded protein is CASKGSGRNEQFF.

The gene calls are TRBV4-1 and TRBJ2-2; D unresolved. Germline V gives CDR1 MGHRA, CDR2 YSYEKL. The CDR3 has 17 residues. Deletions cut 1 base from V and 3 bases from J, with 15 bases between. For the CDR3, the DNA is TGCGCCAGCAGCCAAGTTGAAGACGCCAGCGACACCGGGGAGCTGTTTTTT. This sequence encodes CASSQVEDASDTGELFF.

The gene calls are TRBV5-1 and TRBJ2-3; D call uncertain. Germline CDR1 and CDR2: SGHRS and YFSETQ. The V gene lost 0 bases and the J gene lost 5 bases, with 4 bases spanning the gap. CDR3 length: 12 amino acids. The chain's CDR3 is CASSLALDTQYF. The CDR3 DNA reads as TGCGCCAGCAGCTTGGCCTTAGATACGCAGTATTTT.

This chain uses TRBV6-5 with TRBJ1-2, with D unresolved. The V gene lost 6 bases and the J gene lost 4 bases, with 6 bases spanning the gap. This CDR3 comprises 11 residues. Germline loops: CDR1 MNHEY, CDR2 SVGAGI. The CDR3 sequence: CASSNSYGYTF. Here the CDR3 DNA reads TGTGCCAGCAGCAACAGCTATGGCTACACCTTC.

This chain uses TRBV27 with TRBJ2-1, with 7 positions matching TRBD2. V shed 5 bases, J shed 6 bases, and the junction held 13 bases outside the gene matches. The CDR3 spans 16 residues. CDR1 and CDR2 (germline): MNHEY, SMNVEV (reference sequence). The CDR3 spells CASSPSGARVGNEQFF. DNA of the CDR3: TGTGCCAGCAGTCCCAGCGGGGCCAGAGTGGGCAATGAGCAGTTCTTC.

The chain is built from TRBV7-9 and TRBJ2-1; D might be TRBD2 (6 bases). With 1 base removed from V and 8 bases from J, the gap between germline ends came to 9 bases. CDR3 size: 13 residues. From germline, CDR1 is SEHNR and CDR2 FQNEAQ (reference sequence). Written as DNA, the CDR3 is TGTGCCAGCAGCTTAGGGGGGGTCTATGAGCAGTTCTTC. This sequence encodes CASSLGGVYEQFF.

CDR3 DNA sequence: TGCAGCGTTGATGAGCTTCGACAGGGTTATAGGTATTACTCTGGAAACACCATATATTTT. This sequence encodes CSVDELRQGYRYYSGNTIYF. V gene TRBV29-1 combines with J gene TRBJ1-3; 7 positions agree with TRBD1. The trim removed 3 bases at V and 0 bases at J, leaving 20 bases unmatched. In germline, CDR1 is SQVTM, CDR2 ANQGSEA. This CDR3 has 20 amino acids.

This clone was found a few times. The chain joins TRBV27 to TRBJ1-5; no reliable D call. Germline V gene sequence: CDR1 MNHEY, CDR2 SMNVEV (reference sequence). The CDR3 loop spans 14 amino acids. Trimming stripped 0 bases from V and 6 bases from J, with 9 bases between. In DNA, the CDR3 is TGTGCCAGCAGTTTATCTGGGGAGGGTCAGCCCCAGCATTTT. Its protein product is CASSLSGEGQPQHF.

The rearrangement links TRBV7-6 to TRBJ2-1; 10 bases map to TRBD2. Trimming took 2 bases from V and 4 from J; bases not matched to a gene: 5. The CDR3 length is 16 residues. Germline-derived CDR1 and CDR2 are SGHVS and FNYEAQ. The CDR3 loop reads CASSLSELAGYNEQFF. For the CDR3, the DNA is TGTGCCAGCAGCTTATCCGAACTAGCGGGATACAATGAGCAGTTCTTC.

This chain joins TRBV7-9 and TRBJ2-7; 8 nucleotides line up with TRBD1. After removal of 4 bases from V and 0 bases from J, the junction contained 8 bases not matched to a gene. The CDR3 is 16 amino acids. From germline, CDR1 is SEHNR and CDR2 FQNEAQ (reference sequence). The chain's CDR3 is CASSSWTGSSSYEQYF. The CDR3, as DNA: TGTGCCAGCAGCTCATGGACAGGGAGTAGCTCCTACGAGCAGTACTTC.

This sequence joins TRBV24-1 and TRBJ1-2; D is perhaps TRBD1 (6 bases). This CDR3 contains 14 residues. CDR1 and CDR2 from the germline V gene are KGHDR and SFDVKD. Trimming pared 3 bases from V and 8 bases from J, leaving 15 bases between. The chain's CDR3 is CATSDPTGFRGYTF. The CDR3 coding sequence is TGTGCCACCAGTGATCCCACAGGGTTTCGGGGCTACACCTTC.

CDR3 DNA sequence: TGTGCCAGTAGGCCTAGCGGGTTCGAAGGGGATACGCAGTATTTT. Translating gives CASRPSGFEGDTQYF. V is TRBV19 and J is TRBJ2-3, with 8 bases aligning to TRBD2. The junction had 11 bases not matched to a gene; V was cut back by 6 bases and J by 6 bases. CDR1 and CDR2 (germline): LNHDA, SQIVND (reference sequence). The CDR3 consists of 15 residues.

The chain carries TRBV28 and TRBJ2-7; D is unclear. Germline values: CDR1 MDHEN, CDR2 SYDVKM. The CDR3 covers 13 residues. Trimming took 2 bases from V and 3 from J, leaving 8 bases between them. CDR3 nucleotides: TGTGCCAGCAGTTTAGTTCGCGGCTACGAGCAGTACTTC. It is translated as CASSLVRGYEQYF. The variable domain in full, with the rest retrieved from reference TRBV28 and TRBJ2-7, is DVKVTQSSRYLVKRTGEKVFLECVQDMDHENMFWYRQDPGLGLRLIYFSYDVKMKEKGDIPEGYSVSREKKERFSLILESASTNQTSMYLCASSLVRGYEQYFGPGTRLTVT.

This chain connects TRBV10-2 to TRBJ2-1; 15 nucleotides line up with TRBD2. Germline V lookup: CDR1 WSHSY, CDR2 SAAADI. This CDR3 spans 15 amino acids. The V segment lost 6 bases and the J segment 5 bases; nucleotides outside the gene matches: 2. CDR3 sequence (DNA): TGCGCCAGCAGAGGACTAGCGGGGGGGGACAATGAGCAGTTCTTC. It specifies CASRGLAGGDNEQFF.

This rearrangement joins TRBV25-1 to TRBJ2-3; D is unclear. The germline V gene encodes CDR1 MGHDK and CDR2 SYGVNS. The CDR3 is 15 amino acids. Trimming left V 1 base short and J 0 bases short, with 8 bases between. The CDR3: CASSESGVSTDTQYF. CDR3 in DNA: TGTGCCAGCAGTGAATCTGGAGTCAGCACAGATACGCAGTATTTT.

This clone was seen a handful of times. V is TRBV27 and J is TRBJ2-7; D gene unclear. The V and J ends lost 6 bases and 2 bases respectively, with 17 bases between them. CDR1 MNHEY and CDR2 SMNVEV come from the germline V gene (reference sequence). The CDR3 extends over 15 amino acids. CDR3 loop: CASRSIWQRTYEQYF. CDR3 nucleotide sequence: TGTGCCAGCAGATCAATCTGGCAGCGAACCTACGAGCAGTACTTC.

The rearrangement uses TRBV10-1 and TRBJ2-1; TRBD2 matches at 7 bases. CDR3 size: 18 residues. The germline V gene has CDR1 WNHNN and CDR2 SYGVQD (reference sequence). Trimming cost V 8 bases and J 0 bases; bases outside gene matches: 16. The CDR3 nucleotides read TGCGCCAGCGCCACCCGGGTGACTAGCAAGAGCTCCTACAATGAGCAGTTCTTC. Protein: CASATRVTSKSSYNEQFF.

The gene calls are TRBV6-4 and TRBJ2-3; 9 nucleotides align to TRBD1. This CDR3 is built from 13 residues. V lost 0 bases and J lost 14; bases outside the gene matches: 6. Germline values: CDR1 MRHNA, CDR2 SNTAGT. The CDR3 protein is CASSDSPGQGPYF. As DNA, the CDR3 is TGTGCCAGCAGTGACTCTCCGGGACAGGGTCCGTATTTT.

The V and J genes are TRBV10-3 and TRBJ1-6; no clear D. The CDR3 is made up of 12 amino acids. The germline V gene has CDR1 ENHRY and CDR2 SYGVKD. V was pared by 1 base and J by 10 bases, with 5 bases between. CDR3 bases: TGTGCCATCAGTGAGTATGAGTCACCCCTCCACTTT. Residues: CAISEYESPLHF.